The rows below give T cell receptor beta chains drawn from one sample of a study of control samples from healthy donors and cancer patients. TCRdb keeps only in-frame clones here, not all; method: immunoSEQ multiplex PCR. Found here are about 130,000 clones, roughly 90% of them singletons; the top ten hold 8.6%. The sample taken for sequencing was blood. Receptor source: a man younger than 35 in good health. Each CDR3 is given with its conserved first and last residue. The D gene is left open where the match is weak. Clone sizes are given selectively: once, few, many, or a class where the clone is expanded.

v_gene	d_gene	abundance	j_gene	CDR3aa	CDR3nt
TRBV3-1/TRBV3-2	.	.	TRBJ2-7	CASSAGSGSSYEQYF	TGTGCCAGCAGCGCAGGGTCCGGAAGCTCCTACGAGCAGTACTTC
TRBV7-2	TRBD1	.	TRBJ2-5	CASSLMRDRGYETQYF	TGTGCCAGCAGCTTAATGCGGGACAGGGGTTATGAGACCCAGTACTTC
TRBV5-1	.	once	TRBJ2-7	CASSLAVAGEQYF	TGCGCCAGCAGCTTGGCGGTAGCTGGGGAGCAGTACTTC
TRBV11-2	TRBD2	.	TRBJ2-2	CASSLWGGAGRSGELFF	TGTGCCAGCAGCTTGTGGGGGGGTGCAGGGCGATCCGGGGAGCTGTTTTTT
TRBV29-1	.	.	TRBJ1-2	CSVEDRGYGYTF	TGCAGCGTTGAAGATCGGGGCTATGGCTACACCTTC
TRBV27	.	.	TRBJ1-1	CASSLYTGHEAFF	TGTGCCAGCAGTTTATACACAGGGCATGAAGCTTTCTTT
TRBV5-1	.	.	TRBJ2-3	CASSLDYTDTQYF	TGCGCCAGCAGTTTGGACTACACAGATACGCAGTATTTT
TRBV18	.	.	TRBJ2-7	CASSRDRPLYF	TGTGCCAGCTCACGCGACAGGCCTCTGTACTTC
TRBV29-1	.	.	TRBJ1-1	CSVEFRLLNTEAFF	TGCAGCGTTGAGTTCAGGCTGCTGAACACTGAAGCTTTCTTT
TRBV9	TRBD1	.	TRBJ2-7	CASSLGQDAYEQYF	TGTGCCAGCAGCTTAGGACAGGATGCCTACGAGCAGTACTTC
TRBV7-9	TRBD2	.	TRBJ2-1	CASSFLLAGNNEQFF	TGTGCCAGCAGCTTCTTACTAGCGGGGAACAATGAGCAGTTCTTC
TRBV19	.	once	TRBJ1-5	CASNRRGGNQPQHF	TGTGCCAGTAATCGGAGGGGTGGCAATCAGCCCCAGCATTTT
TRBV14	.	.	TRBJ2-3	CASSQEGADTQYF	TGTGCCAGCAGCCAAGAGGGGGCAGATACGCAGTATTTT
TRBV9	.	.	TRBJ1-5	CASSAEGVQPQHF	TGTGCCAGCAGTGCGGAGGGAGTCCAGCCCCAGCATTTT
TRBV6-1	.	.	TRBJ2-7	CASSDTLGSYEQYF	TGTGCCAGCAGTGACACGCTTGGCTCCTACGAGCAGTACTTC
TRBV19	.	.	TRBJ1-2	CASNLRGGINYGYTF	TGTGCCAGTAATCTTAGGGGAGGGATCAACTATGGCTACACCTTC
TRBV24-1	TRBD2	once	TRBJ2-3	CATSDSRRGGTDTQYF	TGTGCCACCAGTGATTCGCGGCGGGGGGGCACAGATACGCAGTATTTT
TRBV7-7	.	.	TRBJ2-5	CASSLSRGRSETQYF	TGTGCCAGCAGCTTATCGAGGGGCCGTTCAGAGACCCAGTACTTC
TRBV13	.	once	TRBJ2-7	CASSLGGSYEQYF	TGTGCCAGCAGCCTAGGGGGATCCTACGAGCAGTACTTC
TRBV5-1	TRBD1	once	TRBJ1-6	CASSWGDSARSPLHF	TGCGCCAGCAGCTGGGGGGACAGCGCCCGTTCACCCCTCCACTTT
TRBV6-4	TRBD1	.	TRBJ1-6	CASSDVPGQGTPLHF	TGTGCCAGCAGTGACGTCCCGGGACAGGGAACACCCCTCCACTTT
TRBV24-1	TRBD1	.	TRBJ2-5	CATSEAGTGQQETQYF	TGTGCCACCAGTGAGGCCGGGACAGGACAACAAGAGACCCAGTACTTC
TRBV14	.	once	TRBJ2-5	CASSHGRWGGRGETQYF	TGTGCCAGCAGCCATGGTCGGTGGGGGGGGCGCGGAGAGACCCAGTACTTC
TRBV9	.	.	TRBJ2-2	CASSPTGSSTGELFF	TGTGCCAGCAGCCCCACAGGGAGCAGCACCGGGGAGCTGTTTTTT
TRBV9	.	.	TRBJ1-2	CASRDPLQGNYGYTF	TGTGCCAGCAGGGACCCCCTACAGGGTAACTATGGCTACACCTTC
TRBV9	TRBD1	.	TRBJ2-3	CASGQGRGTDTQYF	TGTGCCAGTGGACAGGGGAGGGGCACAGATACGCAGTATTTT
TRBV5-4	TRBD1	.	TRBJ1-1	CASSLVQGATEAFF	TGTGCCAGCAGCTTGGTACAGGGGGCCACTGAAGCTTTCTTT
TRBV29-1	.	.	TRBJ1-1	CSVRGGSTEAFF	TGCAGCGTCCGTGGAGGGTCCACTGAAGCTTTCTTT
TRBV19	.	.	TRBJ1-5	CASNHAYQPQHF	TGTGCCAGCAACCATGCGTATCAGCCCCAGCATTTT
TRBV9	TRBD2	.	TRBJ2-1	CASSASSGVGYEQFF	TGTGCCAGCAGCGCCTCTAGCGGAGTGGGCTATGAGCAGTTCTTC
TRBV5-1	.	.	TRBJ1-2	CASSLDGFNYGYTF	TGCGCCAGCAGCCTCGACGGATTTAACTATGGCTACACCTTC
TRBV3-1/TRBV3-2	.	.	TRBJ2-6	CASRGLVSGANVLTF	TGTGCCAGCAGGGGACTGGTCTCTGGGGCCAACGTCCTGACTTTC
TRBV5-3	TRBD1	.	TRBJ2-3	CARILQGDTDTQYF	TGTGCCAGAATTCTACAGGGGGACACAGATACGCAGTATTTT